The following is a TCR beta chain sequence with its context. Its cognate antigen is unknown. With 5 bases removed from V and 0 bases from J, the gap between germline ends came to 11 bases. The CDR3 is made up of 14 amino acids. From the reads, TCRdb called clonotypes with MiXCR, one entry per CDR3 protein. Here the sample spans 6,000 to 9,500 distinct CDR3 sequences, around a sixth being singletons. This sample is part of a study of liver allograft versus peripheral blood T cells. The overall study: What was compared were the T cell receptor repertoires in transplanted livers and those in the peripheral blood of recipients. Study-level results: As reported, T cell receptor repertoires inside liver allografts differed from those present in peripheral blood.

The rearrangement uses TRBV12-3 or TRBV12-4 and TRBJ2-7, with D tentatively TRBD1 (6 bases). The clonotype comes from a human patient who had a liver transplant. Part of the T cells may come from the graft donor. The CDR3 reads CASSLDRSSYEQYF. In DNA form, the CDR3 reads TGTGCCAGCAGTCTCGACAGGTCCTCCTACGAGCAGTACTTC.